The T cell receptor (beta chain) described here comes from a study of lymphopenia after photon versus proton radiotherapy (dated by TCRdb to the late 2010s). Regarding the complete study: Photon and proton radiation therapy were compared by the study for their immunological effects in patients with gastrointestinal tumors who developed high-grade lymphopenia. The study was designed to characterize how the impact on the immune system differs between the two radiation modalities. The cohort included 20 patients with gastrointestinal tumors who developed lymphopenia after receiving either photon or proton therapy.

Turning to this clone: It has no known antigen specificity. Nothing much larger sits one base from this clone, and base qualities are not available.

Broad study findings and their caveats: Across the cohort, a larger post-nadir drop in TCR diversity was inversely correlated with overall survival time among patients who died. The survival association was assessed only in patients who died, and better survival with proton therapy was presented by the authors as a possibility rather than a demonstrated result. Proton-treated patients stayed relatively stable during treatment, while photon-treated patients lost naive T cells and TCR diversity and gained effector/memory populations. After the lymphocyte count nadir, oligoclonal expansion, especially of CD8+ Temra cells, was observed in photon-treated repertoires, and the drop in diversity was driven by this expansion.

The CDR3 measures 12 amino acids from cysteine to phenylalanine. CDR3 DNA only is kept here, 36 bases in frame from base 1. V is shortened by 3 bases, J by 6 bases, and the region joining them spans 8 bases. From the germline V gene, CDR1 is MDHEN and CDR2 is SYDVKM. Receptor libraries were prepared by the immunoSEQ multiplex PCR assay. T cell repertoires were profiled with deep sequencing of rearranged TCR beta loci together with multiparametric flow cytometry. What TCRdb holds here is the immuneACCESS table cut down to in-frame rearrangements. Part of the clones is not present; checked against another copy, under half of the missing clones reflect an unresolved V gene, and the others are unexplained. The sample has about 20,000 clones on record, around 90% of them singletons. Around 10% of the sample rests with the top ten.

The input for sequencing was peripheral blood, taken from a patient treated with proton-based radiotherapy. This chain is built from TRBV28 and TRBJ1-2; no D segment can be confidently identified. This sequence originates from a woman between 65 and 79 years old with pancreatic cancer. Some clones in this sample may be carry-over from other donors' samples. Here is the DNA: TGTGCCAGCAGTTTTCAGGTCGATGGCTACACCTTC. It translates to CASSFQVDGYTF.